The rows below give T cell receptor beta chains drawn from one sample of a study of CD8+ T cells in alopecia areata. Using immunoSEQ multiplex PCR, the repertoire was profiled, and TCRdb retains in-frame clones only, with some absent. The data contain approximately 300,000 clones, roughly 64% of them singletons. The input for sequencing was CD4+ T cells sorted from blood, taken at week 24, from a patient treated with tofacitinib. The receptors here all came from a human donor with alopecia areata. The CDR3 runs from the conserved cysteine through the conserved F or W. A D gene is named only where the DNA matches it firmly. Size is omitted from some rows. Given values are once, few, many or a class for expanded clones.

TRBJ2-2 | TRBV19 | TRBD2 | 16 | . | TGTGCCAGTAGCCTATCCGGGGGGACGAACACCGGGGAGCTGTTTTTT | CASSLSGGTNTGELFF
TRBJ2-1 | TRBV29-1 | TRBD1 | 15 | . | TGCAGCGTTGAAGGGGACAGGGAAACCTACAATGAGCAGTTCTTC | CSVEGDRETYNEQFF
TRBJ2-1 | TRBV27 | TRBD2 | 17 | . | TGTGCCAGCACCTGGGTAGCGGGGGGCTCCCTGGGAAATGAGCAGTTCTTC | CASTWVAGGSLGNEQFF
TRBJ2-5 | TRBV7-2 | . | 13 | . | TGTGCCAGCAGCTCCCAGAGATCCAGGACCCAGTACTTC | CASSSQRSRTQYF
TRBJ2-2 | TRBV29-1 | . | 15 | . | TGCAGCGTTGAAGTGGGCCAGCCGAACACCGGGGAGCTGTTTTTT | CSVEVGQPNTGELFF
TRBJ2-1 | TRBV30 | TRBD2 | 16 | . | TGTGCCTGGAGTGTACACCTAGCGGGGGGGCACGATGAGCAGTTCTTC | CAWSVHLAGGHDEQFF
TRBJ2-7 | TRBV7-2 | TRBD1 | 15 | . | TGTGCCAGCAGCCCTACCGGGACAGGTGACTACGAGCAGTACTTC | CASSPTGTGDYEQYF
TRBJ1-5 | TRBV7-4 | . | 15 | few | TGTGCCAGCAGCTCCCCGGCAGGGAAAAATCAGCCCCAGCATTTT | CASSSPAGKNQPQHF
TRBJ1-2 | TRBV7-7 | . | 14 | . | TGTGCTAGCAGCCCTTCTGGGGGGAACTATGGCTACACCTTC | CASSPSGGNYGYTF
TRBJ1-2 | TRBV27 | . | 14 | . | TGTGCCAGCAGTTTTCGGGGGGCAATCGAAGGCTACACCTTC | CASSFRGAIEGYTF
TRBJ1-3 | TRBV10-3 | . | 15 | few | TGTGCCATCAGTGAAAATAGGGGAACTGGAAACACCATATATTTT | CAISENRGTGNTIYF
TRBJ2-2 | TRBV29-1 | . | 14 | . | TGCAGCGTTGAAGATCTCCGGTTGGGCGGGGAGCTGTTTTTT | CSVEDLRLGGELFF
TRBJ2-7 | TRBV5-1 | . | 14 | . | TGCGCCGACCGGAGGACGGCGGATTCCTACGAGCAGTACTTC | CADRRTADSYEQYF
TRBJ1-2 | TRBV29-1 | . | 14 | . | TGCAGCGTTGAATCGACAGAACGACGCTATGGCTACACCTTC | CSVESTERRYGYTF
TRBJ2-7 | TRBV6-5 | . | 13 | . | TGTGCCAGCACTCCCGCGTGGGGCTACGAGCAGTACTTC | CASTPAWGYEQYF
TRBJ2-5 | TRBV7-2 | TRBD1 | 15 | few | TGTGCCAGCAGCTCGGGACAGCTCTCACAAGAGACCCAGTACTTC | CASSSGQLSQETQYF
TRBJ1-1 | TRBV27 | . | 13 | . | TGTGCCAGCAGTTGGGTCGGGAACACTGAAGCTTTCTTT | CASSWVGNTEAFF
TRBJ2-7 | TRBV5-1 | . | 14 | . | TGCGCCAGTCGGGTTTCCGGGGTTCGCTACGAGCAGTACTTC | CASRVSGVRYEQYF
TRBJ2-2 | TRBV9 | . | 15 | many | TGTGCCAGCAGCCCCAGGACGTCCCAAAGCGGGGAGCTGTTTTTT | CASSPRTSQSGELFF
TRBJ1-1 | TRBV5-1 | . | 14 | . | TGCGCCAGCAGCACCGGGACGGAGAACACTGAAGCTTTCTTT | CASSTGTENTEAFF
TRBJ1-5 | TRBV18 | . | 15 | . | TGTGCCAGCTCACCTGGGGGGGGCGGAGGTCAGCCCCAGCATTTT | CASSPGGGGGQPQHF
TRBJ2-3 | TRBV5-1 | . | 15 | . | TGCGCCAGCAGCTTGGGACTAGGAATGGTGGATACGCAGTATTTT | CASSLGLGMVDTQYF
TRBJ2-7 | TRBV7-9 | TRBD1 | 13 | . | TGTGCCAGCAGCTTCGGACAGGCCTACGAGCAGTACTTC | CASSFGQAYEQYF
TRBJ2-7 | TRBV29-1 | . | 13 | . | TGCAGCGTCGCTACACTTCTCTCCTACGAGCAGTACTTC | CSVATLLSYEQYF
TRBJ2-3 | TRBV2 | TRBD1 | 15 | . | TGTGCCAGCAGTGAGGGACAGGGTCGCACAGATACGCAGTATTTT | CASSEGQGRTDTQYF
TRBJ1-5 | TRBV4-3 | . | 14 | . | TGCGCCAGCAGCCAAGATCTGGGAGGGAAGCCCCAGCATTTT | CASSQDLGGKPQHF
TRBJ1-2 | TRBV28 | TRBD1 | 14 | . | TGTGCCAGCAGCTCAAGCGACAGGGTGGCCGGCTACACCTTC | CASSSSDRVAGYTF
TRBJ2-7 | TRBV7-2 | TRBD1 | 16 | . | TGTGCCAGCAGCTTAAGTTTACAGGGGGCATCCTACGAGCAGTACTTC | CASSLSLQGASYEQYF
TRBJ2-7 | TRBV28 | . | 13 | . | TGTGCCAGCAGTTTAGAGGGAGTCTACGAGCAGTACTTC | CASSLEGVYEQYF
TRBJ2-2 | TRBV6-5 | TRBD1 | 16 | . | TGTGCCAGCAGTTCGGGGACAGGGGTCAACACCGGGGAGCTGTTTTTT | CASSSGTGVNTGELFF
TRBJ2-6 | TRBV27 | . | 15 | few | TGTGCCAGCAGCATTGGGGGAGCTGGGGCCAACGTCCTGACTTTC | CASSIGGAGANVLTF
TRBJ2-3 | TRBV13 | . | 15 | few | TGTGCCAGCAGCTTAGGTCGACAGAGGGGGGATACGCAGTATTTT | CASSLGRQRGDTQYF
TRBJ2-1 | TRBV6-1 | TRBD1 | 15 | . | TGTGCCAGCAGTGGACAGGGGGCTCGACACCATGAGCAGTTCTTC | CASSGQGARHHEQFF
TRBJ2-2 | TRBV4-3 | . | 17 | few | TGCGCCAGCAGCCGAGCGGCGATCGGTATTGACGCCGGGGAGCTGTTTTTT | CASSRAAIGIDAGELFF
TRBJ2-7 | TRBV5-1 | TRBD1 | 13 | few | TGCGCCAGCAGCTCTGACAGGGGAGACGAGCAGTACTTC | CASSSDRGDEQYF
TRBJ1-1 | TRBV29-1 | TRBD1 | 12 | . | TGCAGCGTTGAACGGACAGGTGGCGTAGCTTTCTTT | CSVERTGGVAFF
TRBJ2-3 | TRBV19 | . | 14 | few | TGTGCCAGCTCCCCGGGGACTAGCACAGATACGCAGTATTTT | CASSPGTSTDTQYF
TRBJ2-1 | TRBV14 | . | 13 | . | TGTGCCAGCAGCCAAGATCTCGGGGTCGAGCAGTTCTTC | CASSQDLGVEQFF
TRBJ2-3 | TRBV25-1 | TRBD1 | 15 | . | TGTGCCAGCAGTGTGTCGGGGACAGGGGCTGATACGCAGTATTTT | CASSVSGTGADTQYF
TRBJ1-1 | TRBV2 | . | 11 | . | TGTGCCAGCAGTGAAGCTATTGAAGCTTTCTTT | CASSEAIEAFF
TRBJ2-1 | TRBV6-5 | . | 15 | few | TGTGCCAGCATCCTTAGCGCCGGAGGGTACAATGAGCAGTTCTTC | CASILSAGGYNEQFF
TRBJ2-7 | TRBV29-1 | TRBD1 | 15 | few | TGCAGCGTTACCGGACAGGGAACCTCCCTCTACGAGCAGTACTTC | CSVTGQGTSLYEQYF
TRBJ2-7 | TRBV2 | . | 14 | . | TGTGCCAGCAGTGAATCGTCGCAGGGCCACGAGCAGTACTTC | CASSESSQGHEQYF
TRBJ2-3 | TRBV9 | . | 13 | . | TGTGCCAGCAGCGAACTAGTGGCAGATACGCAGTATTTT | CASSELVADTQYF
TRBJ2-4 | TRBV29-1 | . | 13 | . | TGCAGCGTTGAATTACTAGCCAAAAACATTCAGTACTTC | CSVELLAKNIQYF
TRBJ2-5 | TRBV7-2 | TRBD1 | 15 | . | TGTGCCAGCAGCCTGACAGGGGGCGCAGAGGAGACCCAGTACTTC | CASSLTGGAEETQYF
TRBJ2-2 | TRBV11-2 | . | 16 | few | TGTGCCAGCAGCTTACGACTCTCCGAGAACACCGGGGAGCTGTTTTTT | CASSLRLSENTGELFF
TRBJ1-1 | TRBV29-1 | . | 13 | few | TGCAGCGTTGAGAGGGACACCTCCACTGAAGCTTTCTTT | CSVERDTSTEAFF
TRBJ2-4 | TRBV5-1 | . | 15 | few | TGCGCCAGCAGCTCCGGGCTTCAGTGGGAAAACATTCAGTACTTC | CASSSGLQWENIQYF
TRBJ2-7 | TRBV30 | . | 11 | . | TGTGCCTGGAAGGTCTCCTACGAGCAGTACTTC | CAWKVSYEQYF
TRBJ1-5 | TRBV20-1 | . | 11 | few | TGCAGTGCGGTTAACAATCAGCCCCAGCATTTT | CSAVNNQPQHF
TRBJ1-1 | TRBV29-1 | . | 14 | . | TGCAGCGTTGAAGAGGCGGGGAGGAGAACTGAAGCTTTCTTT | CSVEEAGRRTEAFF
TRBJ2-2 | TRBV6-5 | . | 12 | few | TGTGCCAGCACCCGGGGTACCGGGGAGCTGTTTTTT | CASTRGTGELFF
TRBJ2-1 | TRBV18 | . | 17 | . | TGTGCCAGCTCACCCATGCAACTGACGGGGGGCAGGAATGAGCAGTTCTTC | CASSPMQLTGGRNEQFF
TRBJ2-4 | TRBV7-9 | TRBD1 | 15 | . | TGTGCCAGCAGCTTAGAGGGACAGGTCCAAAACATTCAGTACTTC | CASSLEGQVQNIQYF
TRBJ2-5 | TRBV20-1 | . | 11 | . | TGCAGTGCTAGAGCGGAGGAGACCCAGTACTTC | CSARAEETQYF
TRBJ1-5 | TRBV30 | TRBD1 | 14 | . | TGTGCCTGGACCCCGGGACAGACTAATCAGCCCCAGCATTTT | CAWTPGQTNQPQHF